This paragraph covers one TCR beta chain sequence. No antigen is known for it. V shed 5 bases and J shed 7 bases, with 11 bases lying between them. The CDR3 spans 13 residues. The V gene's germline CDR1 is MNHNY and CDR2 SVGAGI (reference sequence). The data stem from a study of T-cell memory formation after mild COVID-19. Notes on the study in general: For second-wave clones that peaked at day 37, SARS-CoV-2 specificity went unverified. Mainly in CM and EM were contracting CD4+ clones; CD8+ were in EMRA. CD4/CD8 balance characterized clones contracting day 15 to 85, and CD4+ skew characterized later expanders.

TCR alpha and TCR beta cDNA libraries carrying sample barcodes and UMIs came from 5'RACE with constant-segment primers. TCRdb recomputed calls from the 5' RACE reads with MiXCR, one row per CDR3 protein. The data contain 350,000 to 450,000 distinct CDR3 sequences, around 27% of them singletons. The receptor's source is an adult woman who had mild COVID-19 (a few samples of this study predate the infection). Cell type and time point are not known. The V gene is TRBV6-6, the J gene TRBJ2-2; no definite D call. Material: PBMCs or a T cell subset sorted from them (not recorded which). The CDR3 spells CASSRNGNGELFF. The CDR3 DNA reads TGTGCCAGCAGTCGGAACGGTAACGGGGAGCTGTTTTTT.